These T cell receptor beta chains were read from a single sample in a study of cytomegalovirus exposure and HLA in healthy donors. TCRdb's table, derived via immunoSEQ multiplex PCR, lists solely in-frame clones and lacks some. The repertoire holds about 64,000 clones, with roughly 95% as singletons. Sequenced: PBMCs. These receptors were collected from a woman aged 18-29 years in good health and CMV-seropositive. Each CDR3 is given with its conserved first and last residue. A D gene is named only where the DNA matches it firmly. Not every row has a clone size; where given, it reads once, few, many or a size class.

CASNDQFEAFF TGTGCCAGCAATGACCAATTCGAAGCTTTCTTT TRBJ1-1 TRBV2 . .
CASSQERTGDTGELFF TGCGCCAGCAGCCAAGAAAGGACAGGAGACACCGGGGAGCTGTTTTTT TRBJ2-2 TRBV4-1 . TRBD1
CASSYRSTGRVRETQYF TGTGCCAGCAGTTACAGAAGCACAGGGCGGGTGAGAGAGACCCAGTACTTC TRBJ2-5 TRBV28 . .
CASPLVQDRSGEQYF TGCGCCAGCCCCCTCGTCCAGGACAGGTCTGGGGAGCAGTACTTC TRBJ2-7 TRBV5-1 . TRBD1
CASSVEGTGNVLNTIYF TGTGCCAGCAGCGTAGAGGGGACAGGGAACGTCCTAAACACCATATATTTT TRBJ1-3 TRBV9 . TRBD1
CSAPRETQYF TGCAGTGCCCCGCGAGAGACCCAGTACTTC TRBJ2-5 TRBV20-1 . .
CATSGSGRTYEQYF TGTGCCACCAGCGGTAGCGGGAGGACCTACGAGCAGTACTTC TRBJ2-7 TRBV15 . TRBD2
CASTLGQGARGYTF TGTGCCAGCACCTTAGGCCAGGGGGCGCGTGGCTACACCTTC TRBJ1-2 TRBV6-6 . TRBD1
CASSLSVGRTYEQYF TGTGCCAGCAGTTTATCGGTTGGGCGAACCTACGAGCAGTACTTC TRBJ2-7 TRBV27 . .
CASSLPQGGGGRETQYF TGTGCCAGCAGTTTACCCCAAGGTGGGGGGGGCCGGGAGACCCAGTACTTC TRBJ2-5 TRBV28 once .
CASLIGTGNTGELFF TGTGCCAGCCTTATCGGGACAGGGAACACCGGGGAGCTGTTTTTT TRBJ2-2 TRBV6-6 . TRBD1
CASNDRGPTNEQFF TGTGCCAGCAACGACAGGGGCCCTACGAATGAGCAGTTCTTC TRBJ2-1 TRBV27 . TRBD1
CASSARLQGVGFTEAFF TGTGCCAGCAGTGCCCGCCTTCAGGGGGTGGGTTTCACTGAAGCTTTCTTT TRBJ1-1 TRBV6-1 . TRBD1
CASKGRGVGLFNSPLHF TGTGCCAGCAAGGGTAGGGGCGTCGGGCTTTTTAATTCACCCCTCCACTTT TRBJ1-6 TRBV28 . .
CASSPGGPYNEQFF TGTGCCAGCAGCCCGGGGGGCCCATACAATGAGCAGTTCTTC TRBJ2-1 TRBV7-2 . .
CSVEDASEGADYGYTF TGCAGCGTTGAAGATGCCTCGGAGGGGGCGGACTATGGCTACACCTTC TRBJ1-2 TRBV29-1 . TRBD1
CASSRGFRGPNYGYTF TGTGCCAGCAGTCGTGGATTCAGGGGGCCTAACTATGGCTACACCTTC TRBJ1-2 TRBV27 once TRBD1
CSVLGPSRLETVNTEAFF TGCAGCGTTCTCGGACCCTCCAGGCTAGAGACAGTGAACACTGAAGCTTTCTTT TRBJ1-1 TRBV29-1 . .
CASTRLAGESSTGELFF TGTGCCAGCACCCGACTAGCGGGAGAGTCGAGCACCGGGGAGCTGTTTTTT TRBJ2-2 TRBV4-2 once TRBD2
CASRYDDSPYNEQFF TGTGCCAGCAGATACGACGACTCCCCCTACAATGAGCAGTTCTTC TRBJ2-1 TRBV5-6 . .
CASRLGGLGEQYF TGTGCCAGCCGCCTAGGAGGGTTGGGCGAGCAGTACTTC TRBJ2-7 TRBV28 . .
CASSLSGDPYEQYF TGCGCCAGCAGCTTAAGCGGGGACCCCTACGAGCAGTACTTC TRBJ2-7 TRBV5-1 . TRBD2
CASSYGAGINTEAFF TGTGCCAGCAGTTACGGCGCAGGGATAAACACTGAAGCTTTCTTT TRBJ1-1 TRBV6-5 . .
CASSPRQGAVDEQYF TGTGCCAGTAGTCCACGACAGGGGGCGGTCGACGAGCAGTACTTC TRBJ2-7 TRBV19 . TRBD1
CASSLIAGGSNEQFF TGTGCCAGCAGCTTAATAGCGGGAGGTTCAAATGAGCAGTTCTTC TRBJ2-1 TRBV7-3 . TRBD2
CASSQSATGTGPDYTF TGCGCCAGCAGTCAATCGGCCACCGGGACAGGACCAGACTACACCTTC TRBJ1-2 TRBV23-1 . TRBD1
CASSPSQRDGTGELFF TGTGCCAGCAGTCCCTCTCAGCGGGACGGTACCGGGGAGCTGTTTTTT TRBJ2-2 TRBV28 . TRBD2